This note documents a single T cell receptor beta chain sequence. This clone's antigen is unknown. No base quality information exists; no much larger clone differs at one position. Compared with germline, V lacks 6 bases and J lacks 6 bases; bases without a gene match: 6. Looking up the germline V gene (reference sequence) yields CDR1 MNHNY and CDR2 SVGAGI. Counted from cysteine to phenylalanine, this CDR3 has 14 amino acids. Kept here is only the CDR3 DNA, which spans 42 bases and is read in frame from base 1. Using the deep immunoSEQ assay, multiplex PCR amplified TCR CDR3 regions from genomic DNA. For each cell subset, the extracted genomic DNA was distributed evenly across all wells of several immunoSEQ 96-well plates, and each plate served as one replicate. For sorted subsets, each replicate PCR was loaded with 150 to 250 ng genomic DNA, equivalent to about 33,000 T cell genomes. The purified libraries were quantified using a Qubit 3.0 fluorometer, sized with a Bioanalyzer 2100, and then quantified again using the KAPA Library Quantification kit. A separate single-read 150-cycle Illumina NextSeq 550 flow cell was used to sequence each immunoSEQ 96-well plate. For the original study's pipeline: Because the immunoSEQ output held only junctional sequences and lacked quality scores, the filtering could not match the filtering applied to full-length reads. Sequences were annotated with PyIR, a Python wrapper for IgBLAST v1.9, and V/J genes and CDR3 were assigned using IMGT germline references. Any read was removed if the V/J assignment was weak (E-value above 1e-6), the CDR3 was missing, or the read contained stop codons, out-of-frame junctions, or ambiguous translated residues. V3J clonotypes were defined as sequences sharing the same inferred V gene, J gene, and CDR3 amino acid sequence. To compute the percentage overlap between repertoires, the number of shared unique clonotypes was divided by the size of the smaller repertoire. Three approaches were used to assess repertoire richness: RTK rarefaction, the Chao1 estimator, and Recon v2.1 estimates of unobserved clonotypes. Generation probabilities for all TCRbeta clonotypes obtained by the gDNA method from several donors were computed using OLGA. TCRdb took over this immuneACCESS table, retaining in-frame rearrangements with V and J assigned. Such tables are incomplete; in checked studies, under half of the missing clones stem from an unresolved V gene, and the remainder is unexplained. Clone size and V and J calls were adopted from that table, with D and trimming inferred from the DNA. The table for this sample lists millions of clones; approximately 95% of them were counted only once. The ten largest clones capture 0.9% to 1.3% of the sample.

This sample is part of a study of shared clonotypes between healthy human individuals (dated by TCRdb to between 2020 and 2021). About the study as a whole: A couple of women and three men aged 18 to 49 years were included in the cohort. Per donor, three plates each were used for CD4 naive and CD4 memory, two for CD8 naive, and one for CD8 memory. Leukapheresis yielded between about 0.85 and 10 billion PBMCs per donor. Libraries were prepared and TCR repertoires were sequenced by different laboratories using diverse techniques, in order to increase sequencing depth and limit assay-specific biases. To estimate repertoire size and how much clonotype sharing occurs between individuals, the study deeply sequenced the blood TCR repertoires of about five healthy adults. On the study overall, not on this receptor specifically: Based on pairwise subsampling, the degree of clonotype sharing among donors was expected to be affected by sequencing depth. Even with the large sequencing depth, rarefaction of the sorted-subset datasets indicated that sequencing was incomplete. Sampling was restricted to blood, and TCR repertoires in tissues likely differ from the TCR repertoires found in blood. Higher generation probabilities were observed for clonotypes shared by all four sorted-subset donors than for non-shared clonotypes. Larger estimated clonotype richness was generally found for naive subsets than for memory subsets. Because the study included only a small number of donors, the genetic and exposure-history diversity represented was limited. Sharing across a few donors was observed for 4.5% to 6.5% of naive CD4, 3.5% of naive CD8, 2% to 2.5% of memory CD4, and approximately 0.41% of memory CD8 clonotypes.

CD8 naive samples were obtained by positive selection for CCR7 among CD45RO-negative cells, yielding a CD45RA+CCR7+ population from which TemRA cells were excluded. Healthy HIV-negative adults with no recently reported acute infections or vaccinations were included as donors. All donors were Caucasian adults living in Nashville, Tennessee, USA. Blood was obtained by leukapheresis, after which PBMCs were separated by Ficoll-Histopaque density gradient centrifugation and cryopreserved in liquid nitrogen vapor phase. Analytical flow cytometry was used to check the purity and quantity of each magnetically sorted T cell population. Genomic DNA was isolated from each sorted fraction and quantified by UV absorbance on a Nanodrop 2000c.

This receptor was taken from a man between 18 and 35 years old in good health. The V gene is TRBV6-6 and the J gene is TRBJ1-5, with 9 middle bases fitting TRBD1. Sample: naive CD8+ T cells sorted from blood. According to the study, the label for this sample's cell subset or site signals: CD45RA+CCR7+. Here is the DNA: TGTGCCAGCAGGGCCGGGACAGGGTTTCAGCCCCAGCATTTT. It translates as CASRAGTGFQPQHF.